This T cell receptor (beta chain) was recovered during a study of cytomegalovirus exposure and HLA in healthy donors. A multiplex PCR was run with 60 Vbeta primers and 13 Jbeta primers. Clones were sequenced by immunoSEQ multiplex PCR, and TCRdb holds only the in-frame ones, with some missing. The data show some 190,000 clones, with approximately 70% seen just once and approximately 3.1% held by the top ten. Details on this clone: The antigen is unknown.

Germline V CDR1 and CDR2: MRHNA, SNTAGT. The ends were cut back, 7 bases at V and 5 bases at J, with 14 bases in the middle. This CDR3 spans 13 amino acids. General study points: Later analysis showed TCR association rates varying by HLA locus, highest for DRB1 and lowest for HLA-C. Confirmation was obtained in vitro that a few CMV-associated chains are specific for CMV antigens. Indistinguishable V segments such as TRBV6-2 and TRBV6-3 were excluded. Among CMV-associated TCR beta chains, most appeared HLA-restricted in a later analysis.

Sequencing was carried out using PBMCs. The receptor comes from a woman younger than 45 in good health and CMV-seropositive. The V and J genes are TRBV6-4 and TRBJ1-2; the D gene is possibly TRBD1 (5 bases). CDR3 DNA: TGTGCCAGCATCGGGAGGGGAGAATATGGCTACACCTTC. Translation gives CASIGRGEYGYTF.